The sequence of this TCR beta chain was determined in a study of T cell changes during pregnancy in multiple sclerosis. The CDR3 spans 17 residues. Trimming stripped 4 bases from V and 3 bases from J, with 22 bases between. CDR1 is WNHNN and CDR2 is SYGVQD in the germline V gene (reference sequence). Clones were read by immunoSEQ multiplex PCR, and TCRdb kept only the in-frame ones, dropping some. Of roughly 100,000 clones in the sample, about 90% are singletons; the top ten hold roughly 1.6%. The chain couples TRBV10-1 to TRBJ2-7; D gene ambiguous. The source was peripheral blood, collected before pregnancy. The origin of this receptor is a female donor with multiple sclerosis, enrolled in a pregnancy study. Here the CDR3 reads CASSVRSPPRGDYEQYF. CDR3 DNA sequence: TGCGCCAGCAGTGTGAGATCGCCACCGCGAGGAGACTACGAGCAGTACTTC.